Each of the 2 T cell receptor beta chains below was sequenced from the same sample in a study of T-cell memory formation after mild COVID-19. MiXCR, applied by TCRdb to the 5' RACE reads, yields one record per CDR3 protein. The sample has 450,000 or so distinct CDR3 sequences; around a quarter are singletons. Sequencing input: PBMCs or a T cell subset sorted from them (not recorded which). Source of these receptors: an adult woman who had mild COVID-19 (a few samples of this study predate the infection). Cell type and time point are not known.

This rearrangement joins TRBV12-3 or TRBV12-4 to TRBJ2-7; possible D gene TRBD2, 5 bases. This CDR3 contains 11 residues. The ends were cut back, 1 base at V and 9 bases at J, with 7 bases in the middle. The CDR3 protein is CASSLGAGQYF. For the CDR3, the DNA is TGTGCCAGCAGTTTAGGGGCGGGGCAGTACTTC.

This sequence joins TRBV20-1 and TRBJ2-7; no definite D call. Trimming took 7 bases from V and 7 from J, leaving 14 bases between them. Germline V gene lookup returns CDR1 DFQATT and CDR2 SNEGSKA (reference sequence). The CDR3 covers 11 residues. This chain's CDR3 is CSVRELREQYF. The CDR3 DNA reads as TGCAGTGTTCGAGAGCTACGAGAGCAGTACTTC.